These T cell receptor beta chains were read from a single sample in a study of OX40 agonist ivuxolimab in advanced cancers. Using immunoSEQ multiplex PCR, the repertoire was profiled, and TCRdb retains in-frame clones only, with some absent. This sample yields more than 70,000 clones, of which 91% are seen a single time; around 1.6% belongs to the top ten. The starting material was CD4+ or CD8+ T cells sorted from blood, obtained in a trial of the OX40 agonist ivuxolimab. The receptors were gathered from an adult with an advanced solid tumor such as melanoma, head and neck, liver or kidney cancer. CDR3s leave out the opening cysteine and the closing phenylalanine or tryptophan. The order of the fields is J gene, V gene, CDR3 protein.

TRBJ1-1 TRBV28 ASWELPTEAF
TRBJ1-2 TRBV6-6 ASSYSVQGLGYT
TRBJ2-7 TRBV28 ASSRGGPNEQY
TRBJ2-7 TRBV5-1 ASKVAGSLRHEQY
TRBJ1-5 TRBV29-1 SVMPGDSNQPQH
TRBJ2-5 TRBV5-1 ASSLRQVVQETQY
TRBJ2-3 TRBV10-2 ASTRLAASTDTQY
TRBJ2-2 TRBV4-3 ASSQDIGIRELF
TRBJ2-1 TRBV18 ASSPPSVNEQF
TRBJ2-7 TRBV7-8 ASSLGASGPSYEQY
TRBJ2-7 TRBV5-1 ASSLDVASYEQY
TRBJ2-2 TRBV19 ASRLWGSTTSGSRELF
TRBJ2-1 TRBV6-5 ASSYSGSGTDEQF
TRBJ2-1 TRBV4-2 ASSQDWWSQSGNEQF
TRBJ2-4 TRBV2 ASAQVAGGGNIQY
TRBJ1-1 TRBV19 ASTTLGTEAF
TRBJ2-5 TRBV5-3 ARSLVRETQY
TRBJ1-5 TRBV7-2 ASRKAGNQPQH
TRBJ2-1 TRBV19 ASNPNRDITRNEQF
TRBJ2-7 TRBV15 ATSEGYEQY
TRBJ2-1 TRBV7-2 ASKGAGVVNEQF
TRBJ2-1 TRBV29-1 SVEGQGGMGNEQF
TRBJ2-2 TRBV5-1 ASSFLAGGNTGELF
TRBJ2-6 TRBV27 ASSLNSGELSGANVLT
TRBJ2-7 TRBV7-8 ASRRSGGGPTGEQY
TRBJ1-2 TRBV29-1 SGARAGDGYT
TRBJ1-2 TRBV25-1 ASSGTGYGYT
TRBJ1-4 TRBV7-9 ASSSTGWRAVEKLF
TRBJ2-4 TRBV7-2 ASRLGVGNIQY
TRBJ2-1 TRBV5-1 ASSLGYGNEQF
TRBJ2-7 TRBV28 ASSGQFYEQY
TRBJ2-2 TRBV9 ASSVDSGELF
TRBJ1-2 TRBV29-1 SVEESGYT
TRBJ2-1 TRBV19 ASSLDRASSWYNEQF
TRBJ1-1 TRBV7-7 ASSPRDPLGTEAF
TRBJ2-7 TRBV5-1 ASSATTSGAYEQY
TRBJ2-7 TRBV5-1 ASSPMGLAGGWDEQY
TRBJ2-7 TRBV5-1 ASSAGQGYEQY
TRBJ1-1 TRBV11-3 ASSFLASTEAF
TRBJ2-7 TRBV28 ASRSTYEQY
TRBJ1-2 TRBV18 ASSPGFGGYT
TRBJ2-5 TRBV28 ASGGGRGETQY
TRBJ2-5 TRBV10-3 AISGQGFGETQY
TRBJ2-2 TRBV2 ASNSGTLTGELF
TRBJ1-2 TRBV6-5 ASSPLSGYGYT
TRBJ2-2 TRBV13 ASSLASGGYTGELF
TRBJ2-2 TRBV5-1 ASSTGGGTGELF
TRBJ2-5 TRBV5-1 ASSITGQPQETQY
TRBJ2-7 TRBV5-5 ASSLLWTPTYEQY
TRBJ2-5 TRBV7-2 ASSYRVQETQY
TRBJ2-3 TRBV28 ASSLWTRTPTDTQY
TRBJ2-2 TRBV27 ASSLKGQRLAPNTGELF
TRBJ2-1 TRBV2 ASRLPTINEQF
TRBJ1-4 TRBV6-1 ASRPDATNEKLF
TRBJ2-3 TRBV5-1 ASKVWGASTDTQY
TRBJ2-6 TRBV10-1 ASSPGTGTGANVLT
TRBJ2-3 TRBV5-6 ASSLGGPDTQY